A single sample gave rise to the 20 T cell receptor beta chains below, sequenced in a study of cytomegalovirus exposure and HLA in healthy donors. PCR primers comprised 60 Vbeta and 13 Jbeta primers. Repertoires were generated with immunoSEQ multiplex PCR, while TCRdb's copy carries only in-frame clones and drops some. This sample carries approximately 130,000 clones, with 2% going to the ten biggest clones. The sample taken for sequencing was PBMCs. The source is an older woman in good health and CMV-seronegative.

V gene TRBV19 combines with J gene TRBJ2-1, with D possibly matching TRBD2 (5 bases). The CDR3 runs to 22 residues. V lost 1 base to trimming and J lost 0 bases, with 28 bases between them. Per germline, CDR1 LNHDA and CDR2 SQIVND (reference sequence). CDR3 bases: TGTGCCAGTAGTATAGGTGCTTTCGGTGAGGGAATACTTTTGAGCTCCTACAATGAGCAGTTCTTC. It specifies CASSIGAFGEGILLSSYNEQFF. The full variable domain, in which reference TRBV19 and TRBJ2-1 provide the parts outside the CDR3, is DGGITQSPKYLFRKEGQNVTLSCEQNLNHDAMYWYRQDPGQGLRLIYYSQIVNDFQKGDIAEGYSVSREKKESFPLTVTSAQKNPTAFYLCASSIGAFGEGILLSSYNEQFFGPGTRLTVL.

This sequence joins TRBV7-9 and TRBJ1-4, with 7 bases aligning to TRBD1. The V gene's germline CDR1 is SEHNR and CDR2 FQNEAQ (reference sequence). This CDR3 region has 15 residues. Unmatched junction bases numbered 8, after V lost 5 bases and J lost 5 bases. The CDR3 here is CASSTKGGENEKLFF. The CDR3 nucleotides read TGTGCCAGCAGCACAAAAGGGGGCGAGAATGAAAAACTGTTTTTT.

The chain combines TRBV5-1 with TRBJ2-3; 8 bases are shared with TRBD1. Unmatched junction bases numbered 4, after V lost 1 base and J lost 0 bases. The V gene's germline CDR1 is SGHRS and CDR2 YFSETQ. The CDR3 sequence is 16 residues long. The CDR3 DNA reads TGCGCCAGCAGCTTGTGGGACAGGAGTAGCACAGATACGCAGTATTTT. Translated: CASSLWDRSSTDTQYF.

V usage is TRBV6-5 and J usage is TRBJ1-6; possibly TRBD1 for D (6 bases). The CDR3 contains 14 residues. Germline V gene sequence: CDR1 MNHEY, CDR2 SVGAGI. The V end was cut by 4 bases, the J end by 14 bases, with 18 bases between. The CDR3 spells CASSSTGYDKTLHF. The CDR3 nucleotides read TGTGCCAGCAGTTCAACAGGGTATGATAAAACCCTCCACTTT.

This chain links TRBV6-5 with TRBJ1-3; 8 nucleotides match TRBD1. CDR1 and CDR2 from the germline V gene are MNHEY and SVGAGI. CDR3 length equals 15 residues. V dropped 0 bases and J dropped 2; count of bases not matched to a gene: 0. CDR3 in DNA: TGTGCCAGCAGTTACTCGGGACAGGCTGGAAACACCATATATTTT. Its translation: CASSYSGQAGNTIYF.

The rearrangement joins TRBV5-1 to TRBJ1-3; the match to TRBD1 covers 10 bases. The junction had 7 bases not matched to a gene; V was cut back by 5 bases and J by 2 bases. The germline V gene has CDR1 SGHRS and CDR2 YFSETQ. The CDR3 covers 16 residues. This CDR3 is CASRGTGVGTGNTIYF. Written as DNA, the CDR3 is TGCGCCAGCAGAGGGACAGGGGTTGGAACTGGAAACACCATATATTTT.

The chain has TRBV5-6 and TRBJ2-2; D gene uncertain. This CDR3 region has 14 residues. With 4 bases removed from V and 1 base from J, the gap between germline ends came to 8 bases. Germline V lookup: CDR1 SGHDT, CDR2 YYEEEE. The CDR3 DNA follows: TGTGCCAGCAGCCACAGCTGGAACACCGGGGAGCTGTTTTTT. Translated: CASSHSWNTGELFF.

The chain employs TRBV11-1 and TRBJ2-6, with a possible D match to TRBD1 (6 bases). This CDR3 region has 17 residues. Looked up from germline, CDR1 is SGHAT and CDR2 is FQDESV (reference sequence). Trimming left V 3 bases short and J 0 bases short, with 12 bases between. The CDR3 DNA reads as TGTGCCAGCAGCTTCAGGGGCCAAAGCTCTGGGGCCAACGTCCTGACTTTC. The encoded protein is CASSFRGQSSGANVLTF.

This chain joins TRBV7-8 and TRBJ1-5; 9 bases line up with TRBD1. The CDR3 spans 15 residues. Trimming at V came to 1 base and at J to 6 bases, leaving 4 bases not matched to a gene. Per the germline V gene, CDR1 is SGHVS and CDR2 is FQNEAQ. Here the CDR3 reads CASSLVGQGSQPQHF. The CDR3 DNA follows: TGTGCCAGCAGCTTAGTGGGACAGGGTTCTCAGCCCCAGCATTTT.

The chain carries TRBV5-1 and TRBJ2-1; 9 nucleotides match TRBD2. The V segment lost 0 bases and the J segment 2 bases; nucleotides outside the gene matches: 9. The CDR3 has 18 residues. CDR1 is SGHRS and CDR2 is YFSETQ in the germline V gene. CDR3 sequence reads: CASSLVKIAGDPYNEQFF. CDR3 coding DNA: TGCGCCAGCAGCTTGGTAAAAATAGCGGGAGATCCCTACAATGAGCAGTTCTTC.

V is TRBV5-8 and J is TRBJ2-1; TRBD2 agrees at 13 bases. The ends lost 6 bases at V and 4 bases at J; junction bases unmatched: 7. Germline values: CDR1 SGHTS, CDR2 YDEGEE. This CDR3 comprises 16 residues. The CDR3 sequence: CASIEAGLAGYNEQFF. The CDR3 DNA is TGTGCCAGCATCGAAGCGGGACTAGCGGGGTACAATGAGCAGTTCTTC. The entire variable domain, with the rest obtained from reference TRBV5-8 and TRBJ2-1, is as follows: EAGVTQSPTHLIKTRGQQATLRCSPISGHTSVYWYQQALGLGLQFLLWYDEGEERNRGNFPPRFSGRQFPNYSSELNVNALELEDSALYLCASIEAGLAGYNEQFFGPGTRLTVL.

The J gene is TRBJ1-5, the V gene TRBV19; D might be TRBD1 (5 bases). This CDR3 comprises 14 residues. V lost 0 bases to trimming and J lost 6 bases, with 9 bases between them. Germline values: CDR1 LNHDA, CDR2 SQIVND (reference sequence). CDR3 in DNA: TGTGCCAGTAGTATAGAGGGGCGCGGTCAGCCCCAGCATTTT. It specifies CASSIEGRGQPQHF.

The chain links TRBV5-4 to TRBJ1-1; no reliable D call. The germline V gene has CDR1 SGHNT and CDR2 YYREEE (reference sequence). The germline V and J ends were trimmed by 0 bases and 2 bases, with 5 bases remaining between them. This CDR3 has 13 amino acids. Written as DNA, the CDR3 is TGTGCCAGCAGCTTGGCGGGAAACACTGAAGCTTTCTTT. As protein: CASSLAGNTEAFF. The full variable domain, its missing parts supplied by reference TRBV5-4 and TRBJ1-1, is ETGVTQSPTHLIKTRGQQVTLRCSSQSGHNTVSWYQQALGQGPQFIFQYYREEENGRGNFPPRFSGLQFPNYSSELNVNALELDDSALYLCASSLAGNTEAFFGQGTRLTVV.

This chain links TRBV4-2 with TRBJ2-1, with 9 bases matching TRBD2. The CDR3 has 17 amino acids. CDR1 and CDR2 (germline): LGHNA, YNFKEQ. V shed 0 bases and J 7 bases; nucleotides not matched to a gene: 10. The CDR3 region has the DNA TGTGCCAGCAGCCAAGAACTTAGGGCTAGCGGGAAGAATGAGCAGTTCTTC. Its protein is CASSQELRASGKNEQFF.

The rearrangement uses TRBV19 and TRBJ1-1; D is ambiguous. The CDR3 extends over 13 amino acids. Germline V gene sequence: CDR1 LNHDA, CDR2 SQIVND (reference sequence). Trimming removed 3 bases from V and 2 bases from J, with 7 bases in between. The DNA of the CDR3 is TGTGCCAGTAGTATTGAACTAAACACTGAAGCTTTCTTT. Translated: CASSIELNTEAFF.

CDR3 region: CASSLGAGAYEQYF. CDR3 sequence (DNA): TGTGCCAGCAGCTTAGGGGCGGGAGCCTACGAGCAGTACTTC. V is TRBV11-2 and J is TRBJ2-7; 7 bases agree with TRBD2. This CDR3 region has 14 residues. Germline loops: CDR1 SGHAT, CDR2 FQNNGV. V lost 1 base and J lost 2; bases outside the gene matches: 2. Based on the CDR3 plus reference TRBV11-2 and TRBJ2-7, the full variable domain is EAGVAQSPRYKIIEKRQSVAFWCNPISGHATLYWYQQILGQGPKLLIQFQNNGVVDDSQLPKDRFSAERLKGVDSTLKIQPAKLEDSAVYLCASSLGAGAYEQYFGPGTRLTVT.

The genes are TRBV9 and TRBJ2-1; 8 nucleotides agree with TRBD2. This CDR3 spans 16 amino acids. The V and J ends lost 0 bases and 5 bases, in that order; junction bases with no gene match: 7. Per the germline V gene, CDR1 is SGDLS and CDR2 is YYNGEE. CDR3: CASSVGIAGGHNEQFF. The DNA for the CDR3 is TGTGCCAGCAGCGTAGGTATCGCGGGGGGCCACAATGAGCAGTTCTTC. The full variable domain, in which reference TRBV9 and TRBJ2-1 provide the parts outside the CDR3, is DSGVTQTPKHLITATGQRVTLRCSPRSGDLSVYWYQQSLDQGLQFLIQYYNGEERAKGNILERFSAQQFPDLHSELNLSSLELGDSALYFCASSVGIAGGHNEQFFGPGTRLTVL.

The chain couples TRBV15 to TRBJ2-1, with TRBD2 identical over 11 bases. Germline trimming cut 1 base from V and 13 bases from J; bases unmatched to any gene: 9. Germline CDR1 LNHNV, CDR2 YYDKDF (reference sequence). This CDR3 region has 15 residues. Here the CDR3 DNA reads TGTGCCACCAGCAGAGCCCTAGCGGGGGGTACACTCCAGTTCTTC. Amino acid sequence: CATSRALAGGTLQFF. Full variable domain (outside the CDR3, taken from reference TRBV15 and TRBJ2-1): DAMVIQNPRYQVTQFGKPVTLSCSQTLNHNVMYWYQQKSSQAPKLLFHYYDKDFNNEADTPDNFQSRRPNTSFCFLDIRSPGLGDTAMYLCATSRALAGGTLQFFGPGTRLTVL.

The gene calls are TRBV5-1 and TRBJ2-1, with TRBD2 matching 10 bases. Trimming cost V 3 bases and J 2 bases; bases outside gene matches: 5. Per the germline V gene, CDR1 is SGHRS and CDR2 is YFSETQ. The CDR3 sequence is 16 residues long. CDR3: CASSSNLAGAYNEQFF. Written as DNA, the CDR3 is TGCGCCAGCAGCTCCAATCTAGCGGGGGCCTACAATGAGCAGTTCTTC.

The genes are TRBV5-4 and TRBJ2-1; no reliable D call. CDR3 size: 11 residues. Per the germline V gene, CDR1 is SGHNT and CDR2 is YYREEE (reference sequence). The V end was cut by 4 bases, the J end by 5 bases, with 4 bases between. CDR3 amino acids: CASSRDNEQFF. In DNA, the CDR3 is TGTGCCAGCAGCCGGGACAATGAGCAGTTCTTC.